This TCR beta chain emerged from a study of blood T cell repertoires in COVID-19. Looking at the study overall: The cDNA or gDNA used as material had been derived from T cells, B-cell-depleted T cells, or PBMCs.

Sequenced by immunoSEQ multiplex PCR; TCRdb stores in-frame clones only, minus some. This sample has 150,000 to 200,000 clones, with 80% to 95% found just once. The CDR3 contains 14 residues. The ends were cut back, 4 bases at V and 4 bases at J, with 14 bases in the middle. CDR1 and CDR2 from the germline V gene are SGDLS and YYNGEE. The rearrangement uses TRBV9 and TRBJ1-1; D gene uncertain. Sample: peripheral blood. The receptor comes from a woman aged 45-65 years with acute or convalescent COVID-19. This CDR3 reads CASSISEGGTEAFF. In DNA, the CDR3 is TGTGCCAGCAGCATATCGGAGGGTGGCACTGAAGCTTTCTTT.